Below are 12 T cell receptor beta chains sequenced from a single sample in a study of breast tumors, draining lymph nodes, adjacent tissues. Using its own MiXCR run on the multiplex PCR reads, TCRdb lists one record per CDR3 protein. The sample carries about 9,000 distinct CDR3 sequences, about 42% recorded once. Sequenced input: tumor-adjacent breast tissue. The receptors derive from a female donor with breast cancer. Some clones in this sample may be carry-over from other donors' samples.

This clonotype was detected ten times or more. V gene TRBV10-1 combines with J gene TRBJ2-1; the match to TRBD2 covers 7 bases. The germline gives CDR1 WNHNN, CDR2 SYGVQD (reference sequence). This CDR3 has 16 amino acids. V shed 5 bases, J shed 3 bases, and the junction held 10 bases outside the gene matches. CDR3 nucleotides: TGCGCCAGCAGTCGGACTAGGTCCTCTGACTACAATGAGCAGTTCTTC. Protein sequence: CASSRTRSSDYNEQFF.

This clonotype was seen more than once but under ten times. The CDR3 bases are TGTGCCAGCAGTTCACCCGGACAGGGAACGGCTGAAGCTTTCTTT. It yields the protein CASSSPGQGTAEAFF. The chain couples TRBV11-2 to TRBJ1-1; 8 positions match TRBD1. The CDR3 has 15 amino acids. Germline CDR1 reads SGHAT; CDR2 reads FQNNGV. The V segment lost 6 bases and the J segment 6 bases; nucleotides outside the gene matches: 12.

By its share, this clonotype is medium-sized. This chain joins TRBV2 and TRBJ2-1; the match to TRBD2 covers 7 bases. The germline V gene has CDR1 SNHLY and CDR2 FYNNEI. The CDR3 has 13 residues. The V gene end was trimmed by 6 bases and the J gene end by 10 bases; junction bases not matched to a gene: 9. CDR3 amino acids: CASSLSSGDEQFF. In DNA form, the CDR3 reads TGTGCCAGCAGCCTTTCTAGCGGAGACGAGCAGTTCTTC.

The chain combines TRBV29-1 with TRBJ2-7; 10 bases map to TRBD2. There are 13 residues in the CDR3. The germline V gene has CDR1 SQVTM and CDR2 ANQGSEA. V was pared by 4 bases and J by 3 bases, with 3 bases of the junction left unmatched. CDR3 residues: CSVGSSGSYEQYF. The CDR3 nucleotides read TGCAGCGTTGGTTCTAGCGGGAGCTACGAGCAGTACTTC.

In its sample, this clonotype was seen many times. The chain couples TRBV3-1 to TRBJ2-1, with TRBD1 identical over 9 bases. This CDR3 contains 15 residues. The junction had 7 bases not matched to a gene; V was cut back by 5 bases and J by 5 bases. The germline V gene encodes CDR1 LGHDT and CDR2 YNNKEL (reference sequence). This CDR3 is CASSSTGTGHNEQFF. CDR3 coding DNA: TGTGCCAGCAGCTCCACCGGGACAGGGCACAATGAGCAGTTCTTC.

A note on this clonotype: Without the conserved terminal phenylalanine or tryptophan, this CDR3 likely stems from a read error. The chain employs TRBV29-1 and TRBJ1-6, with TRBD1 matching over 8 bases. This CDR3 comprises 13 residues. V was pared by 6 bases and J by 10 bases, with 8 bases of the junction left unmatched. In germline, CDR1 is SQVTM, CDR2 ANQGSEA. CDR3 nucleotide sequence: TGCAGCGTCCGAGACAGGGGTGGGTCACCCCTCCACCTT. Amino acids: CSVRDRGGSPLHL.

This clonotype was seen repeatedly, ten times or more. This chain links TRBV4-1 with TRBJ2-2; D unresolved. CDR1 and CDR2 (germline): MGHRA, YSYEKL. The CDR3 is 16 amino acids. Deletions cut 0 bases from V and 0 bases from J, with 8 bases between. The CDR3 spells CASSQEGSTNTGELFF. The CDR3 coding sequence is TGCGCCAGCAGCCAAGAGGGCAGTACGAACACCGGGGAGCTGTTTTTT.

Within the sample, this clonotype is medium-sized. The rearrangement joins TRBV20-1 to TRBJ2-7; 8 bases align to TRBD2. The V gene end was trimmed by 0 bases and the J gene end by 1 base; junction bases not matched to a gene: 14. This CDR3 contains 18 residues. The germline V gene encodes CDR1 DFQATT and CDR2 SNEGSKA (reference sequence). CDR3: CSAREALPSGSTSYEQYF. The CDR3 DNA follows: TGCAGTGCTAGAGAAGCACTTCCCAGCGGGAGCACGTCCTACGAGCAGTACTTC.

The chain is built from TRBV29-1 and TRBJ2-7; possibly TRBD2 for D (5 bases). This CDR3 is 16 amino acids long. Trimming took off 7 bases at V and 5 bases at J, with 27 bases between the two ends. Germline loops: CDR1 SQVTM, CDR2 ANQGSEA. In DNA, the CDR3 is TGCAGCGCAGCGGATCCGAGCTCTAGCTGGTTGGACGAGCAGTACTTC. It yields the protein CSAADPSSSWLDEQYF.

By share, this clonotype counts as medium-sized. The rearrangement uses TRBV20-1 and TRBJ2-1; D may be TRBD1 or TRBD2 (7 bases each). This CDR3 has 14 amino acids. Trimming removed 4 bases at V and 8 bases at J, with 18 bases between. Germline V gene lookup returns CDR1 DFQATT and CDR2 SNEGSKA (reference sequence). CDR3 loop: CSATGGDSGDEQFF. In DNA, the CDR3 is TGCAGTGCTACAGGGGGGGACTCCGGGGATGAGCAGTTCTTC.

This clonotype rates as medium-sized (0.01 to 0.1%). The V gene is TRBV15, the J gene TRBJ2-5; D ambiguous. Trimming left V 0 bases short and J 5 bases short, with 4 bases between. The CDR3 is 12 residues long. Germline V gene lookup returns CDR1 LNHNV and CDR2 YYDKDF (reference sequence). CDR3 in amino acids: CATSRDVETQYF. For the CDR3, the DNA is TGTGCCACCAGCAGAGATGTCGAGACCCAGTACTTC. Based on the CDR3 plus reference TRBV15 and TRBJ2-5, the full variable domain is DAMVIQNPRYQVTQFGKPVTLSCSQTLNHNVMYWYQQKSSQAPKLLFHYYDKDFNNEADTPDNFQSRRPNTSFCFLDIRSPGLGDTAMYLCATSRDVETQYFGPGTRLLVL.

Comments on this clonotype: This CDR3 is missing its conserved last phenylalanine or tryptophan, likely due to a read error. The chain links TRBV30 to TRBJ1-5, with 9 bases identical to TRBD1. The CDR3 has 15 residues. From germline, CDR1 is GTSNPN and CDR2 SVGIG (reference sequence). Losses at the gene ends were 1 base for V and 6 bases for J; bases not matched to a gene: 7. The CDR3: CAWSARGQGVQPQHL. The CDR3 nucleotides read TGTGCCTGGAGTGCCAGGGGACAGGGAGTTCAGCCCCAGCATCTT.